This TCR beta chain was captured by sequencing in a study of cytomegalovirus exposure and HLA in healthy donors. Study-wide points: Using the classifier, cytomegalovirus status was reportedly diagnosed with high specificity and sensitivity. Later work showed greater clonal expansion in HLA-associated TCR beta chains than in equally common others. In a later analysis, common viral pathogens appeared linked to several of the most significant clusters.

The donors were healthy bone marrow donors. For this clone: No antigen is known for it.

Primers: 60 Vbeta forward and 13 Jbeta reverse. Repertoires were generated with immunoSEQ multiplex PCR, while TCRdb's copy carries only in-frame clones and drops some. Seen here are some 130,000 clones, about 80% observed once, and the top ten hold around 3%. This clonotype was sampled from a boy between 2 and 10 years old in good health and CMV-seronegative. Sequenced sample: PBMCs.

DNA of the CDR3: TGTGCCAGCAGCTTAATCGATAGACCGGGAGATCAAGAGACCCAGTACTTC. This encodes CASSLIDRPGDQETQYF. This sequence joins TRBV7-2 and TRBJ2-5; tentatively, D is TRBD2 (6 bases). Germline values: CDR1 SGHTA, CDR2 FQGNSA. The CDR3 consists of 17 residues. V lost 2 bases to trimming and J lost 2 bases, with 18 bases between them.